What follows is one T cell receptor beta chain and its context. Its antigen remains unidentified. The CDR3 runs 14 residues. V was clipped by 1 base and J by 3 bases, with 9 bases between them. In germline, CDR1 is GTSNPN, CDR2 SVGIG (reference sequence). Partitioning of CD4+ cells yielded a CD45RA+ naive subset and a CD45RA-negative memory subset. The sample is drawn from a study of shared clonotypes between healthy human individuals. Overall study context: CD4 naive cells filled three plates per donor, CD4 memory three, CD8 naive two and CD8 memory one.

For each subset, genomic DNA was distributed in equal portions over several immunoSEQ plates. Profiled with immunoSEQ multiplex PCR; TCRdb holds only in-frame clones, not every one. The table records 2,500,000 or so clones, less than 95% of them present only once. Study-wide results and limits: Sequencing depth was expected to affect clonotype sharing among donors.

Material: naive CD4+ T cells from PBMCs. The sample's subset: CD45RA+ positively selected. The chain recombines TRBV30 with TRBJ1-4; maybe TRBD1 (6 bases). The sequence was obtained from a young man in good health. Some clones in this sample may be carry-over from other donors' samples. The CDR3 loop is CAWSEQGSNEKLFF. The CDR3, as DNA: TGTGCCTGGAGTGAACAGGGATCTAATGAAAAACTGTTTTTT.